This entry lists 17 T cell receptor beta chains sequenced from one sample in a study of T cells after yellow fever vaccination. TCRdb used MiXCR to reprocess the 5' RACE reads, holding one entry per CDR3 protein. Counted here are about 340,000 distinct CDR3 sequences, about 9.5% occurring once; the ten biggest clones make up about a sixth. This material consisted of PBMCs, taken on the day of the first yellow fever vaccination. The receptors were gathered from a man aged 18 to 30 who received the YFV17D yellow fever vaccine.

This clonotype showed up many times. This chain uses TRBV15 with TRBJ2-7; D is unresolved. This CDR3 has 13 amino acids. The V gene's germline CDR1 is LNHNV and CDR2 YYDKDF (reference sequence). V lost 0 bases and J lost 0, with 3 bases in between. CDR3 amino acids: CATSREISYEQYV. CDR3 nucleotides: TGTGCCACCAGCAGAGAAATCTCCTACGAGCAGTACGTC.

V usage is TRBV6-5 and J usage is TRBJ1-2, with unresolved D. The V gene's germline CDR1 is MNHEY and CDR2 SVGAGI. The CDR3 length is 16 residues. V was shortened by 0 bases and J by 2 bases, with 13 bases between the two germline ends. The CDR3 region is CASSYSQYFWNYGYTF. CDR3 nucleotides: TGTGCCAGCAGTTACTCGCAGTACTTCTGGAACTATGGCTACACCTTC.

This clonotype was detected only a few times. The genes are TRBV5-5 and TRBJ1-2; perhaps TRBD1 as D (5 bases). CDR3 size: 15 residues. Trimming removed 0 bases at V and 6 bases at J, with 15 bases between. In germline, CDR1 is SGHKS, CDR2 YYEKEE (reference sequence). This CDR3 reads CASSLVPGNPNGYTF. The CDR3 DNA reads as TGTGCCAGCAGCTTGGTCCCAGGGAACCCAAATGGCTACACCTTC.

The gene calls are TRBV5-5 and TRBJ2-2; D remains ambiguous. The germline V and J ends were trimmed by 0 bases and 6 bases, with 9 bases remaining between them. From germline, CDR1 is SGHKS and CDR2 YYEKEE (reference sequence). The CDR3 consists of 14 residues. The CDR3 DNA is TGTGCCAGCAGCTTGGGGACCGCATCCGGGGAGCTGTTTTTT. The encoded protein is CASSLGTASGELFF.

This clonotype has just a few counts. The chain recombines TRBV6-5 with TRBJ1-1; maybe TRBD1 (5 bases). Trimming left V 4 bases short and J 4 bases short, with 13 bases between. Per germline, CDR1 MNHEY and CDR2 SVGAGI. The CDR3 extends over 14 amino acids. The CDR3, as DNA: TGTGCCAGCAGTTGGGCAGGGTTCGGCACTGAAGCTTTCTTT. Translated: CASSWAGFGTEAFF.

The V and J genes are TRBV4-3 and TRBJ2-2; D unresolved. The CDR3 covers 16 residues. CDR1 and CDR2 from the germline V gene are LGHNA and YSLEER. The V end was cut by 1 base, the J end by 1 base, with 10 bases between. CDR3 DNA sequence: TGCGCCAGCAGCCAAGCTGCGGTTGAGAACACCGGGGAGCTGTTTTTT. This codes for CASSQAAVENTGELFF.

This clonotype was recorded many times. This chain uses TRBV5-1 with TRBJ2-5; perhaps TRBD1 as D (6 bases). Trimming stripped 3 bases from V and 5 bases from J, with 11 bases between. Germline V lookup: CDR1 SGHRS, CDR2 YFSETQ. The CDR3 is made up of 13 amino acids. The DNA for the CDR3 is TGCGCCAGCAGCTCTCCAGGGGAGGAGACCCAGTACTTC. Translated, it gives CASSSPGEETQYF.

This clonotype appeared a few times. The CDR3 region is CASKLQGVSDTQYF. The CDR3 DNA reads TGTGCCAGCAAATTACAGGGAGTATCGGATACGCAGTATTTT. This chain connects TRBV27 to TRBJ2-3; maybe TRBD1 (6 bases). The germline V gene encodes CDR1 MNHEY and CDR2 SMNVEV (reference sequence). The CDR3 extends over 14 amino acids. Deletions cut 7 bases from V and 6 bases from J, with 17 bases between.

This sequence joins TRBV6-1 and TRBJ1-3, with D maybe TRBD1 (6 bases). Trimming took off 4 bases at V and 7 bases at J, with 17 bases between the two ends. The CDR3 has 15 residues. Germline CDR1 reads MNHNS; CDR2 reads SASEGT. DNA for the CDR3: TGTGCCAGCAGTGCGCACGGGGGCCTGAAGAACACCATATATTTT. Amino acids: CASSAHGGLKNTIYF.

This chain links TRBV7-2 with TRBJ2-1; 11 positions match TRBD2. J gave up 7 bases and V 5 bases, and 10 bases lay outside the gene matches. The CDR3 has 16 amino acids. CDR1 and CDR2 from the germline V gene are SGHTA and FQGNSA. DNA for the CDR3: TGTGCCAGCAGCCTAATAGCGGGGGGGCCGGTTAATGAGCAGTTCTTC. Its protein product is CASSLIAGGPVNEQFF.

The chain joins TRBV20-1 to TRBJ2-4; no reliable D call. The CDR3 is made up of 15 amino acids. The V gene's germline CDR1 is DFQATT and CDR2 SNEGSKA (reference sequence). V was shortened by 0 bases and J by 0 bases, with 9 bases between the two germline ends. This CDR3 is CSAREPYLAKNIQYF. In DNA form, the CDR3 reads TGCAGTGCTAGAGAGCCCTATCTAGCCAAAAACATTCAGTACTTC.

V usage is TRBV7-2 and J usage is TRBJ1-2; 9 bases are a match to TRBD1. The germline CDR1 and CDR2 sequences are SGHTA and FQGNSA. The CDR3 sequence is 15 residues long. V gave up 5 bases and J gave up 8 bases; unmatched junction bases: 12. In DNA, the CDR3 is TGTGCCAGCAGCCTAAGGGACAGGGAAGGTGGAGGCTACACCTTC. Protein: CASSLRDREGGGYTF.

This clonotype has ten or more counts. The J gene is TRBJ2-4, the V gene TRBV5-1; TRBD2 matches 14 bases. CDR3 length equals 20 residues. V was clipped by 3 bases and J by 6 bases; unmatched bases: 17. Germline V gene sequence: CDR1 SGHRS, CDR2 YFSETQ. As DNA, the CDR3 is TGCGCCAGCAGCTGGAAGAATCCGGGACTAGCGGGGGCCCGAGGAAACATTCAGTACTTC. As protein: CASSWKNPGLAGARGNIQYF.

This clonotype was seen only a few times. Here the CDR3 reads CASSQGYEAFF. CDR3 nucleotide sequence: TGTGCCAGCAGCCAGGGGTATGAAGCTTTCTTT. The chain uses TRBV12-3 or TRBV12-4 and TRBJ1-1, with a tentative D call TRBD1 (6 bases). The CDR3 contains 11 residues. Trimming removed 6 bases at V and 7 bases at J, with 9 bases between.

The sample holds a few counts of this clonotype. The genes are TRBV6-1 and TRBJ2-5, with D perhaps TRBD1 (6 bases). The CDR3 is 13 amino acids. V lost 6 bases and J 2 bases, leaving 10 bases between the germline ends. Germline CDR1 reads MNHNS; CDR2 reads SASEGT. In DNA, the CDR3 is TGTGCCAGCAGCGTGGACAGACAAGAGACCCAGTACTTC. It encodes CASSVDRQETQYF.

This chain joins TRBV5-4 and TRBJ2-1; D is undetermined. Germline CDR1 reads SGHNT; CDR2 reads YYREEE (reference sequence). V was cut by 0 bases and J by 1 base, with 11 bases left in between. The CDR3 spans 16 residues. CDR3 nucleotide sequence: TGTGCCAGCAGCTTGGGTAGGACGAGATCCTACAATGAGCAGTTCTTC. Translated: CASSLGRTRSYNEQFF.

This clonotype occurred a few times. The chain couples TRBV6-1 to TRBJ1-6, with D possibly TRBD1 on 6 matching bases. The CDR3 contains 15 residues. The germline CDR1 and CDR2 sequences are MNHNS and SASEGT. The V end lost 5 bases, the J end lost 11 bases, and 19 bases lay between the germline ends. The CDR3 protein is CASSRGTPRSAPLHF. In nucleotides, the CDR3 is TGTGCCAGCAGTCGCGGGACACCTCGAAGTGCACCCCTCCACTTT.